These 5 T cell receptor beta chains were all obtained from the same sample, sequenced in a study of T cell repertoires in cytomegalovirus infection. These receptors' targets are unknown. TCRdb re-derived calls from the reads in MiXCR, one entry per CDR3 protein. The sample holds roughly 700,000 distinct CDR3 sequences, around 32% seen once. The material was cultured PBMCs, obtained from culture after CMV antigen stimulation. These receptors were collected from a human donor in good health (CMV status not recorded). Some clones in this sample may be carry-over from other donors' samples.

This clonotype was observed a few times. The chain combines TRBV2 with TRBJ1-5; tentative D call: TRBD1 (6 bases). Germline CDR1 and CDR2: SNHLY and FYNNEI. CDR3 size: 14 residues. V lost 11 bases to trimming and J lost 3 bases, with 17 bases between them. Here the CDR3 DNA reads TGTGCCGGCGCCACAGGGTTAGACAATCAGCCCCAGCATTTT. It yields the protein CAGATGLDNQPQHF.

This clonotype was picked up a small number of times. The CDR3 reads CASSPGNDRFYEQYF. The CDR3 DNA sequence: TGTGCCAGCAGCCCGGGGAATGACAGGTTCTACGAGCAGTACTTC. The rearrangement uses TRBV7-2 and TRBJ2-7, with a possible D match to TRBD1 (6 bases). Germline CDR1 and CDR2: SGHTA and FQGNSA. The CDR3 covers 15 residues. The ends were cut back, 5 bases at V and 3 bases at J, with 17 bases in the middle.

The genes are TRBV29-1 and TRBJ2-1; no firm D call. CDR3 size: 13 residues. V lost 7 bases to trimming and J lost 1 base, with 11 bases between them. Germline V lookup: CDR1 SQVTM, CDR2 ANQGSEA. CDR3 amino acids: CSAGPGSYNEQFF. DNA for the CDR3: TGCAGCGCTGGGCCTGGGTCCTACAATGAGCAGTTCTTC.

CDR3 nucleotide sequence: TGCGCCAGCAGCTTTATCGGGGGAGGAAATGAGCAGTTCTTC. It yields the protein CASSFIGGGNEQFF. The V and J genes are TRBV5-1 and TRBJ2-1, with a possible D match to TRBD2 (6 bases). Germline V gives CDR1 SGHRS, CDR2 YFSETQ. V lost 2 bases, J lost 7 bases, and 13 bases lay in between. This CDR3 is 14 amino acids long.

This clonotype appeared a single time. The V call is TRBV27, the J call TRBJ2-7; TRBD1 matches 8 bases. The trim removed 6 bases at V and 9 bases at J, leaving 16 bases unmatched. Germline CDR1 reads MNHEY; CDR2 reads SMNVEV (reference sequence). The CDR3 has 15 amino acids. CDR3 DNA sequence: TGTGCCAGCAGCCTTTCCGGGACAGGCCTCGCCCGGCAGTACTTC. It specifies CASSLSGTGLARQYF.